Listed below are T cell receptor beta chains from one sample, sequenced in a study of shared clonotypes between healthy human individuals. Only in-frame clones appear in the TCRdb table, and some are missing; sequencing was by immunoSEQ multiplex PCR. The data hold roughly 2.1 million clones, with just over 90% observed a single time. What was sequenced was naive CD8+ T cells from PBMCs. These receptors were taken from a man aged 18 to 30 in good health. Some clones in this sample may be carry-over from other donors' samples. The CDR3 runs from the conserved cysteine through the conserved F or W. Each record gives: clone size, D gene, J gene, V gene, CDR3 protein, CDR3 DNA. The D gene is left open where the match is weak. Clone size appears in some rows only: once, few, many, or a class for an expanded clone.

size: -; D: TRBD2; J: TRBJ2-1; V: TRBV7-2; CDR3: CASSLVEDLVLAGGEQFF; DNA: TGTGCCAGCAGCTTAGTAGAGGACCTGGTGTTAGCGGGAGGTGAGCAGTTCTTC
size: -; D: TRBD1; J: TRBJ2-7; V: TRBV5-6; CDR3: CASSLGTGVYEQYF; DNA: TGTGCCAGCAGCTTGGGGACAGGGGTCTACGAGCAGTACTTC
size: -; D: -; J: TRBJ2-7; V: TRBV13; CDR3: CASSLDGDNEQYF; DNA: TGTGCCAGCAGCTTAGACGGGGATAACGAGCAGTACTTC
size: -; D: -; J: TRBJ2-7; V: TRBV19; CDR3: CASSTLHGYEQYF; DNA: TGTGCCAGTAGTACCCTACACGGCTACGAGCAGTACTTC
size: -; D: -; J: TRBJ2-7; V: TRBV28; CDR3: CASSSDGPSDEQYF; DNA: TGTGCCAGCAGTTCGGACGGCCCCTCGGACGAGCAGTACTTC
size: -; D: TRBD1; J: TRBJ1-3; V: TRBV13; CDR3: CASSLAGTGDGNTIYF; DNA: TGTGCCAGCAGCTTAGCCGGGACAGGGGATGGAAACACCATATATTTT
size: -; D: TRBD2; J: TRBJ2-3; V: TRBV9; CDR3: CASGLSPGTSGTPGTDTQYF; DNA: TGTGCCAGCGGTCTATCGCCAGGGACTAGCGGGACCCCAGGCACAGATACGCAGTATTTT
size: once; D: TRBD1; J: TRBJ2-7; V: TRBV5-1; CDR3: CASSMGQHYEQYF; DNA: TGCGCCAGCAGCATGGGACAGCATTACGAGCAGTACTTC
size: -; D: -; J: TRBJ2-1; V: TRBV7-9; CDR3: CASSPERGTRPYNEQFF; DNA: TGTGCCAGCAGTCCTGAGCGAGGGACCAGGCCCTACAATGAGCAGTTCTTC
size: once; D: -; J: TRBJ2-1; V: TRBV15; CDR3: CATSRERDYNEQFF; DNA: TGTGCCACCAGCAGAGAGCGGGACTACAATGAGCAGTTCTTC
size: -; D: -; J: TRBJ2-7; V: TRBV10-2; CDR3: CASSVEPWASYEQYF; DNA: TGCGCCAGCAGTGTCGAGCCTTGGGCCTCCTACGAGCAGTACTTC
size: few; D: -; J: TRBJ1-1; V: TRBV9; CDR3: CASSVTVNTEAFF; DNA: TGTGCCAGCAGCGTGACAGTGAACACTGAAGCTTTCTTT
size: -; D: -; J: TRBJ2-7; V: TRBV4-1; CDR3: CASSPRDGPYEQYF; DNA: TGCGCCAGCAGCCCCCGGGACGGCCCCTACGAGCAGTACTTC
size: few; D: TRBD2; J: TRBJ2-5; V: TRBV6-5; CDR3: CASSYGLAGETQYF; DNA: TGTGCCAGCAGTTACGGACTAGCGGGAGAGACCCAGTACTTC
size: once; D: -; J: TRBJ1-5; V: TRBV7-2; CDR3: CASSLSQGLQHF; DNA: TGTGCCAGCAGCCTTAGTCAGGGGCTACAGCATTTT
size: -; D: -; J: TRBJ1-5; V: TRBV27; CDR3: CASSLFGSSNQPQHF; DNA: TGTGCCAGCAGTTTATTCGGATCTAGCAATCAGCCCCAGCATTTT
size: -; D: -; J: TRBJ2-2; V: TRBV2; CDR3: CASSEARRVTGELFF; DNA: TGTGCCAGCAGTGAAGCGCGGCGGGTGACCGGGGAGCTGTTTTTT
size: -; D: TRBD1; J: TRBJ2-2; V: TRBV28; CDR3: CASSLGQGNTGELFF; DNA: TGTGCCAGCAGTCTCGGACAGGGAAACACCGGGGAGCTGTTTTTT
size: -; D: -; J: TRBJ2-2; V: TRBV18; CDR3: CASSPPGRNTGELFF; DNA: TGTGCCAGCTCACCGCCAGGGAGAAACACCGGGGAGCTGTTTTTT
size: -; D: TRBD2; J: TRBJ2-1; V: TRBV19; CDR3: CASVAGATYNEQFF; DNA: TGTGCCAGTGTAGCGGGAGCGACCTACAATGAGCAGTTCTTC